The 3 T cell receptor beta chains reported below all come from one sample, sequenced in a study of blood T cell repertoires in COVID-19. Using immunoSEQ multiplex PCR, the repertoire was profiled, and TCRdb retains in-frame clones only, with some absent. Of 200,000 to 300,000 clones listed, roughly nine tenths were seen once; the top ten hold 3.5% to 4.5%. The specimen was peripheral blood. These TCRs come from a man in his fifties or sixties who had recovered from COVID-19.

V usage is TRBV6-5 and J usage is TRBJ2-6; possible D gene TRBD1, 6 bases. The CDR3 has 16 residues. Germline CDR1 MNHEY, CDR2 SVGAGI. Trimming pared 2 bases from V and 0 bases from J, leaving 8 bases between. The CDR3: CASSYGQSSGANVLTF. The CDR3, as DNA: TGTGCCAGCAGTTACGGACAGAGCTCTGGGGCCAACGTCCTGACTTTC.

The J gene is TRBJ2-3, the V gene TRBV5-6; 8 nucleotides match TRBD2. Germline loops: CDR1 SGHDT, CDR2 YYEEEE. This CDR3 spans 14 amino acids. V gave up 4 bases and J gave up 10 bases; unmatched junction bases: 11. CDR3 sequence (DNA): TGTGCCAGCAGCCCTCCGAACGTCGGGGGGGCGCAGTATTTT. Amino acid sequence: CASSPPNVGGAQYF.

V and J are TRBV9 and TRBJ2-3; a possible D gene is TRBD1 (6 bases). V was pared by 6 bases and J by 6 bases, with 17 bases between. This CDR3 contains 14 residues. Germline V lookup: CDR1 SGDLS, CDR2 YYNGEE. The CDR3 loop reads CASNPSGHSDTQYF. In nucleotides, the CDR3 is TGTGCCAGCAACCCATCGGGACATTCGGATACGCAGTATTTT.